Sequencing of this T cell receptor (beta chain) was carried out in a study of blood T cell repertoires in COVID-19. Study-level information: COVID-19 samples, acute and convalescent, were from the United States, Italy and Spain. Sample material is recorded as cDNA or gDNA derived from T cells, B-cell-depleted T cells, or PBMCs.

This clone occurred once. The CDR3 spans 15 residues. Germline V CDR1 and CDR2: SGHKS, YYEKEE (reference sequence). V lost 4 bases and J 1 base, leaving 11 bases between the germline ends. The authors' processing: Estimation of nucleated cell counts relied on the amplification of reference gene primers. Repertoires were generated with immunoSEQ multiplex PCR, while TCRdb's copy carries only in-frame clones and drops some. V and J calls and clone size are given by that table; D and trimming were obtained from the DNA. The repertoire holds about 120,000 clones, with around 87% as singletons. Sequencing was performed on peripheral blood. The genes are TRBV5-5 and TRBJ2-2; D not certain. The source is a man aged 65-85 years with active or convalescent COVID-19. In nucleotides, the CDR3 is TGTGCCAGCAGCGTCACTAACCAGAACACCGGGGAGCTGTTTTTT. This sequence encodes CASSVTNQNTGELFF.